The 22 T cell receptor beta chains listed next were all sequenced from one sample in a study of cytomegalovirus exposure and HLA in healthy donors. PCR used 60 Vbeta primers and 13 Jbeta primers. The assay was immunoSEQ multiplex PCR, and TCRdb's table has in-frame clones only and misses some. The table includes 150,000 to 200,000 clones, approximately 85% detected once. Sequenced material: PBMCs. The receptors come from a man aged 18-30 years in good health and CMV-seropositive.

The sample holds a few counts of this clone. The chain combines TRBV6-5 with TRBJ1-4; a weak D match, TRBD1 (6 bases). Germline V CDR1 and CDR2: MNHEY, SVGAGI. The CDR3 has 12 residues. Trimming shortened V by 5 bases and J by 10 bases, and 11 bases separated the two germline ends. The chain's CDR3 is CASSRDRLKLFF. The CDR3 bases are TGTGCCAGCAGTAGAGACAGGCTAAAACTGTTTTTT.

V gene TRBV7-2 combines with J gene TRBJ2-7, with 7 bases lining up with TRBD2. The junction had 13 bases not matched to a gene; V was cut back by 5 bases and J by 3 bases. The germline V gene encodes CDR1 SGHTA and CDR2 FQGNSA. The CDR3 spans 16 residues. The DNA for the CDR3 is TGTGCCAGCAGCCCCTCCCGTGAGCGGGGCGTCTACGAGCAGTACTTC. Protein sequence: CASSPSRERGVYEQYF.

This clone was counted once. The chain employs TRBV4-3 and TRBJ2-3, with 8 positions matching TRBD2. CDR1 is LGHNA, CDR2 YSLEER, per germline. The CDR3 runs to 16 residues. Trimming removed 1 base from V and 1 base from J; junction bases left unmatched: 4. In DNA, the CDR3 is TGCGCCAGCAGCCAAGCGCGGGGGGAGGGCACAGATACGCAGTATTTT. Translating gives CASSQARGEGTDTQYF.

A few counts support this clone. This rearrangement joins TRBV5-1 to TRBJ2-3, with D perhaps TRBD2 (7 bases). The germline V and J ends were trimmed by 4 bases and 1 base, with 16 bases remaining between them. The germline V gene has CDR1 SGHRS and CDR2 YFSETQ. The length of the CDR3 is 16 residues. The DNA for the CDR3 is TGCGCCAGCAGCCATTCTGGGGGGGCCGGCACAGATACGCAGTATTTT. This gives the protein CASSHSGGAGTDTQYF.

In its sample, this clone was seen once. The chain uses TRBV5-1 and TRBJ2-5; 7 bases line up with TRBD2. Germline CDR1 and CDR2: SGHRS and YFSETQ. The CDR3 contains 14 residues. V lost 4 bases to trimming and J lost 2 bases; unmatched junction nucleotides: 5. CDR3 residues: CASSPGTKQETQYF. CDR3 DNA: TGCGCCAGCAGCCCAGGGACTAAGCAAGAGACCCAGTACTTC.

The chain uses TRBV7-2 and TRBJ1-5; 8 bases line up with TRBD1. CDR1 is SGHTA, CDR2 FQGNSA, per germline. V gave up 4 bases and J gave up 2 bases; unmatched junction bases: 1. The CDR3 has 14 amino acids. CDR3 coding DNA: TGTGCCAGCAGCTCGACAGGGGGCAATCAGCCCCAGCATTTT. Its translation is CASSSTGGNQPQHF.

This chain joins TRBV2 and TRBJ1-2; TRBD1 matches 7 bases. Per the germline V gene, CDR1 is SNHLY and CDR2 is FYNNEI. Trimming took 8 bases from V and 4 from J; bases not matched to a gene: 10. CDR3 length: 14 amino acids. The CDR3 region is CASGETGFVYGYTF. In nucleotides, the CDR3 is TGTGCCAGCGGAGAGACAGGGTTCGTCTATGGCTACACCTTC.

This clone was seen once. The chain employs TRBV2 and TRBJ1-1; 11 nucleotides match TRBD1. V lost 5 bases and J lost 4; bases outside the gene matches: 18. Germline-derived CDR1 and CDR2 are SNHLY and FYNNEI. The CDR3 consists of 19 residues. The CDR3 reads CASSLHNRDRGNSSTEAFF. The CDR3 region has the DNA TGTGCCAGCAGTCTCCATAACCGGGACAGGGGGAATTCGAGCACTGAAGCTTTCTTT.

This sequence joins TRBV9 and TRBJ2-3; D possibly corresponds to TRBD2 (6 bases). Trimming left V 0 bases short and J 2 bases short, with 10 bases between. The CDR3 is made up of 15 amino acids. Germline V lookup: CDR1 SGDLS, CDR2 YYNGEE. The CDR3 DNA reads as TGTGCCAGCAGCGTAGGGGGGGAAGCCACAGATACGCAGTATTTT. Protein: CASSVGGEATDTQYF.

This chain links TRBV19 with TRBJ2-7, with 8 nucleotides matching TRBD1. This CDR3 is built from 12 residues. Germline-derived CDR1 and CDR2 are LNHDA and SQIVND (reference sequence). J gave up 12 bases and V 10 bases, and 14 bases lay outside the gene matches. CDR3 bases: TGTGCCACTAGACCCGGGACAGGTCAAGTGTACTTC. Translating it yields CATRPGTGQVYF.

CDR3 protein: CASSSPGTDLTGELFF. Written as DNA, the CDR3 is TGTGCCAGTAGTAGTCCCGGGACAGACCTTACCGGGGAGCTGTTTTTT. The chain uses TRBV19 and TRBJ2-2; TRBD1 agrees at 7 bases. V was clipped by 4 bases and J by 5 bases; unmatched bases: 10. The length of the CDR3 is 16 residues. CDR1 and CDR2 (germline): LNHDA, SQIVND (reference sequence).

V usage is TRBV7-9 and J usage is TRBJ1-1; 8 bases are shared with TRBD1. Per germline, CDR1 SEHNR and CDR2 FQNEAQ (reference sequence). The ends lost 4 bases at V and 4 bases at J; junction bases unmatched: 8. The CDR3 covers 15 residues. The CDR3: CASSSPDRAFTEAFF. In DNA form, the CDR3 reads TGTGCCAGCAGCTCCCCGGACAGGGCTTTCACTGAAGCTTTCTTT.

This clone has only one observation. The chain joins TRBV5-1 to TRBJ1-1; TRBD1 is a possible D gene (5 bases). The CDR3 has 15 amino acids. Looked up from germline, CDR1 is SGHRS and CDR2 is YFSETQ. V lost 0 bases to trimming and J lost 0 bases, with 9 bases between them. The CDR3 DNA reads as TGCGCCAGCAGCTTGGGGGGGGAGGTGAACACTGAAGCTTTCTTT. It codes for CASSLGGEVNTEAFF.

The rearrangement uses TRBV5-1 and TRBJ1-3; 9 bases match TRBD1. The CDR3 covers 15 residues. The germline V gene has CDR1 SGHRS and CDR2 YFSETQ. Trimming removed 4 bases from V and 6 bases from J; junction bases left unmatched: 8. This chain's CDR3 is CASSDTGGLVNTIYF. DNA for the CDR3: TGCGCCAGCAGCGACACAGGGGGCTTGGTAAACACCATATATTTT.

V is TRBV15 and J is TRBJ2-7; D gene uncertain. Deletions cut 4 bases from V and 1 base from J, with 5 bases between. Germline V gene sequence: CDR1 LNHNV, CDR2 YYDKDF (reference sequence). This CDR3 has 12 amino acids. The CDR3: CATSTGSYEQYF. For the CDR3, the DNA is TGTGCCACCAGCACGGGTTCCTACGAGCAGTACTTC.

V and J are TRBV28 and TRBJ2-2, with 8 bases identical to TRBD2. CDR1 is MDHEN, CDR2 SYDVKM, per germline. The CDR3 covers 15 residues. The V gene end was trimmed by 6 bases and the J gene end by 2 bases; junction bases not matched to a gene: 5. CDR3: CASRSGGRNTGELFF. The CDR3 DNA follows: TGTGCCAGCAGGAGCGGGGGCCGAAACACCGGGGAGCTGTTTTTT.

The chain employs TRBV5-1 and TRBJ2-3, with 9 nucleotides matching TRBD1. CDR1 is SGHRS and CDR2 is YFSETQ in the germline V gene. The CDR3 is 16 residues long. Trimming at V came to 4 bases and at J to 2 bases, leaving 8 bases not matched to a gene. CDR3: CASSGRDRVSTDTQYF. The CDR3, as DNA: TGCGCCAGCAGCGGCCGGGACAGGGTTTCCACAGATACGCAGTATTTT.

The chain has TRBV7-9 and TRBJ2-2; maybe TRBD1 (6 bases). The CDR3 has 13 residues. Trimming cost V 5 bases and J 6 bases, with 10 bases left between them. CDR1 is SEHNR, CDR2 FQNEAQ, per germline (reference sequence). In nucleotides, the CDR3 is TGTGCCAGCAGCCCACAGGGACCCGGGGAGCTGTTTTTT. This sequence encodes CASSPQGPGELFF.

This chain joins TRBV7-2 and TRBJ1-1, with 8 bases that match TRBD1. Per germline, CDR1 SGHTA and CDR2 FQGNSA. The CDR3 covers 13 residues. The V gene end was trimmed by 4 bases and the J gene end by 11 bases; junction bases not matched to a gene: 9. Written as DNA, the CDR3 is TGTGCCAGCAGCTCGGGACAGGAGCGATCGGCTTTCTTT. It is translated as CASSSGQERSAFF.

The chain is built from TRBV27 and TRBJ1-2; 9 positions match TRBD1. J lost 3 bases, V lost 2 bases, and 13 bases had no gene match. Germline V gives CDR1 MNHEY, CDR2 SMNVEV (reference sequence). The CDR3 extends over 18 amino acids. The CDR3 protein is CASSLLPPLGQGHYGYTF. CDR3 nucleotide sequence: TGTGCCAGCAGTTTACTACCACCCCTTGGACAGGGGCACTATGGCTACACCTTC.

The chain couples TRBV6-1 to TRBJ1-1, with unresolved D. This CDR3 region has 13 residues. The V gene's germline CDR1 is MNHNS and CDR2 SASEGT. With 1 base removed from V and 4 bases from J, the gap between germline ends came to 7 bases. The CDR3 DNA follows: TGTGCCAGCAGTGAAGGGTACGGCACTGAAGCTTTCTTT. Its translation is CASSEGYGTEAFF.

The V and J genes are TRBV6-6 and TRBJ2-5, with 10 bases aligning to TRBD1. The DNA end is more similar to TRBJ2-7, so the J call may be wrong. CDR1 MNHNY and CDR2 SVGAGI come from the germline V gene (reference sequence). This CDR3 spans 14 amino acids. CDR3 sequence: CASSYPDRGYEQYF. In DNA, the CDR3 is TGTGCCAGCAGTTACCCGGACAGGGGGTACGAGCAGTACTTC.